Presented here are 5 T cell receptor beta chains from one specimen sequenced in a study of a mutant IDH1 vaccine in newly diagnosed glioma. Generated by immunoSEQ multiplex PCR, the TCRdb table keeps only in-frame clones and is missing some. The sample records about 62,000 clones, roughly four fifths being singletons. No cognate antigen is known for these TCRs. Time point noted: week 47, end of study. The content of each vaccine dose was 300 ug of mutant IDH1 20-mer peptide, and topical imiquimod accompanied it. The sequences come from PBMCs, collected from a glioma patient whose treatment included an IDH1 peptide vaccine. Receptors originate from a man aged 25 to 45 with glioma.

V gene TRBV6-1 combines with J gene TRBJ1-1; 9 positions match TRBD1. Germline V gene data show CDR1 as MNHNS and CDR2 as SASEGT. The CDR3 is made up of 17 amino acids. With 3 bases clipped from V and 0 bases from J, the junction kept 8 bases outside the gene matches. The CDR3 DNA sequence: TGTGCCAGCAGTGAGATTTTGGACAGGGGATTGAACACTGAAGCTTTCTTT. It specifies CASSEILDRGLNTEAFF.

This clone was seen a few times. The rearrangement uses TRBV9 and TRBJ1-2; D is uncertain. CDR1 is SGDLS and CDR2 is YYNGEE in the germline V gene. V lost 0 bases to trimming and J lost 4 bases, with 10 bases between them. CDR3 length: 14 amino acids. The DNA of the CDR3 is TGTGCCAGCAGCGTAGATCACAGCATCTATGGCTACACCTTC. Translating it yields CASSVDHSIYGYTF. The entire variable domain, with the rest obtained from reference TRBV9 and TRBJ1-2, is as follows: DSGVTQTPKHLITATGQRVTLRCSPRSGDLSVYWYQQSLDQGLQFLIQYYNGEERAKGNILERFSAQQFPDLHSELNLSSLELGDSALYFCASSVDHSIYGYTFGSGTRLTVV.

J is TRBJ2-5 and V is TRBV18; 9 bases fit TRBD1. CDR3 length equals 13 residues. Trimming removed 6 bases from V and 5 bases from J; junction bases left unmatched: 4. In germline, CDR1 is KGHSH, CDR2 LQKENI. CDR3 residues: CASSAGTGETQYF. The DNA of the CDR3 is TGTGCCAGCTCGGCCGGGACAGGGGAGACCCAGTACTTC.

The chain has TRBV5-4 and TRBJ1-2, with D possibly matching TRBD1 (5 bases). The V gene lost 4 bases and the J gene lost 2 bases, with 18 bases spanning the gap. CDR1 and CDR2 from the germline V gene are SGHNT and YYREEE (reference sequence). The CDR3 contains 16 residues. Here the CDR3 reads CASSRRATALNYGYTF. The DNA for the CDR3 is TGTGCCAGCAGCCGTAGGGCGACAGCCCTCAACTATGGCTACACCTTC.

The V and J genes are TRBV30 and TRBJ2-4, with D unresolved. The CDR3 is 12 amino acids. Trimming pared 0 bases from V and 3 bases from J, leaving 3 bases between. Germline V CDR1 and CDR2: GTSNPN, SVGIG (reference sequence). DNA of the CDR3: TGTGCCTGGAGTGTACTCAAAAACATTCAGTACTTC. This translates into CAWSVLKNIQYF.